Below, one T cell receptor (beta chain) is given with its context. This entry is derived from a study of control samples from healthy donors and cancer patients. The protocol was immunoSEQ multiplex PCR, while the TCRdb copy is restricted to in-frame clones and leaves out a portion. In the table there are under 70,000 clones, roughly nine tenths of which are singletons. This CDR3 has 13 amino acids. Germline V gene sequence: CDR1 GTSNPN, CDR2 SVGIG (reference sequence). Trimming cost V 6 bases and J 0 bases, with 11 bases left between them. The rearrangement uses TRBV30 and TRBJ1-2; TRBD1 is a possible D gene (5 bases). Sample: PBMCs. This receptor was obtained from a woman aged 45-65 years with colorectal cancer. CDR3 DNA sequence: TGTGCCTGCAACAGGAAAACTAACTATGGCTACACCTTC. This gives the protein CACNRKTNYGYTF.